These 22 T cell receptor beta chains came from one sample sequenced in a study of blood T cell repertoires in COVID-19. Generated by immunoSEQ multiplex PCR, the TCRdb table keeps only in-frame clones and is missing some. The data hold around 140,000 clones, with around 90% observed a single time. Sequences were obtained from PBMCs or T cells enriched from blood (not recorded which). These receptors all stem from a woman aged 40-49 years who had been exposed to COVID-19.

This rearrangement joins TRBV11-1 to TRBJ1-1; D call uncertain. The CDR3 runs to 16 residues. V gave up 1 base and J gave up 5 bases, with 17 bases separating them. CDR1 SGHAT and CDR2 FQDESV come from the germline V gene (reference sequence). The CDR3 loop reads CASSLGGYLITTEAFF. CDR3 DNA: TGTGCCAGCAGCTTAGGAGGATACCTTATTACTACTGAAGCTTTCTTT.

Details on this clone: The same CDR3 arises from other DNA sequences in this sample as well. The chain joins TRBV29-1 to TRBJ1-1; D ambiguous. This CDR3 region has 13 residues. Looked up from germline, CDR1 is SQVTM and CDR2 is ANQGSEA. The V and J ends lost 1 base and 1 base respectively, with 7 bases between them. CDR3 sequence (DNA): TGCAGCGTTGAAGGGCAGGAGAACACTGAAGCTTTCTTT. Its translation is CSVEGQENTEAFF. The variable domain in full, with the rest retrieved from reference TRBV29-1 and TRBJ1-1, is SAVISQKPSRDICQRGTSLTIQCQVDSQVTMMFWYRQQPGQSLTLIATANQGSEATYESGFVIDKFPISRPNLTFSTLTVSNMSPEDSSIYLCSVEGQENTEAFFGQGTRLTVV.

The CDR3, as DNA: TGTGCCAGCAGCGTAGCCCCTGCAGGGTCGGCTGGGGCCAACGTCCTGACTTTC. This codes for CASSVAPAGSAGANVLTF. V usage is TRBV9 and J usage is TRBJ2-6; TRBD1 is a possible D gene (5 bases). The V and J ends lost 0 bases and 2 bases respectively, with 15 bases between them. The CDR3 extends over 18 amino acids. Germline-derived CDR1 and CDR2 are SGDLS and YYNGEE. Based on the CDR3 plus reference TRBV9 and TRBJ2-6, the full variable domain is DSGVTQTPKHLITATGQRVTLRCSPRSGDLSVYWYQQSLDQGLQFLIQYYNGEERAKGNILERFSAQQFPDLHSELNLSSLELGDSALYFCASSVAPAGSAGANVLTFGAGSRLTVL.

This clone was counted only a few times. This rearrangement joins TRBV10-3 to TRBJ1-5; D perhaps matches TRBD1 (5 bases). The germline V gene has CDR1 ENHRY and CDR2 SYGVKD. V lost 0 bases and J lost 3, with 9 bases in between. The CDR3 extends over 15 amino acids. The CDR3 DNA follows: TGTGCCATCAGTGAGTCAGACAGTCCCAATCAGCCCCAGCATTTT. Protein product: CAISESDSPNQPQHF.

The V call is TRBV20-1, the J call TRBJ2-3, with 14 bases matching TRBD2. This CDR3 region has 16 residues. CDR1 and CDR2 from the germline V gene are DFQATT and SNEGSKA (reference sequence). Losses at the gene ends were 3 bases for V and 6 bases for J; bases not matched to a gene: 8. The CDR3 DNA reads TGCAGTGCTAGTACAAGACTAGCGGGAGGGAAGGATACGCAGTATTTT. Its translation: CSASTRLAGGKDTQYF.

The chain combines TRBV19 with TRBJ1-2, with TRBD1 identical over 8 bases. Losses at the gene ends were 5 bases for V and 7 bases for J; bases not matched to a gene: 6. Per the germline V gene, CDR1 is LNHDA and CDR2 is SQIVND (reference sequence). This CDR3 is 13 amino acids long. The CDR3 sequence: CASSSGQGRGYTF. The CDR3 DNA sequence: TGTGCCAGTAGTTCCGGACAGGGACGTGGCTACACCTTC.

This rearrangement joins TRBV7-9 to TRBJ1-3; no clear D gene. CDR3 size: 16 residues. Trimming shortened V by 4 bases and J by 1 base, and 14 bases separated the two germline ends. Germline values: CDR1 SEHNR, CDR2 FQNEAQ (reference sequence). This CDR3 is CASSSYYTRSGNTIYF. The DNA for the CDR3 is TGTGCCAGCAGCTCCTACTACACCCGATCTGGAAACACCATATATTTT.

The rearrangement links TRBV4-1 to TRBJ2-5, with a tentative D call TRBD2 (7 bases). CDR1 and CDR2 from the germline V gene are MGHRA and YSYEKL. The V gene lost 3 bases and the J gene lost 0 bases, with 17 bases spanning the gap. CDR3 length: 17 residues. The CDR3 DNA reads as TGCGCCAGCAGCCATACCGGGGGGCCCGGATACCAAGAGACCCAGTACTTC. This encodes CASSHTGGPGYQETQYF.

This clone showed up just once. The chain has TRBV9 and TRBJ2-2, with 9 nucleotides matching TRBD2. Germline V gives CDR1 SGDLS, CDR2 YYNGEE. The junction had 9 bases not matched to a gene; V was cut back by 0 bases and J by 6 bases. The CDR3 contains 17 residues. The CDR3 spells CASSVVDAASGAGELFF. The CDR3 nucleotides read TGTGCCAGCAGCGTAGTGGATGCGGCTAGCGGGGCCGGGGAGCTGTTTTTT.

The chain joins TRBV18 to TRBJ2-7, with D possibly TRBD2 on 5 matching bases. CDR3 length: 13 amino acids. Trimming pared 4 bases from V and 6 bases from J, leaving 13 bases between. The germline V gene encodes CDR1 KGHSH and CDR2 LQKENI. CDR3 bases: TGTGCCAGCTCACTCTCCGACGGAGGCGAGCAGTACTTC. Protein: CASSLSDGGEQYF.

The rearrangement joins TRBV28 to TRBJ1-5; 7 nucleotides align to TRBD1. Germline V gene data show CDR1 as MDHEN and CDR2 as SYDVKM. The junction had 7 bases not matched to a gene; V was cut back by 9 bases and J by 5 bases. CDR3 length: 13 amino acids. The DNA of the CDR3 is TGTGCCAGTTCCGGGACAGCGTATCAGCCCCAGCATTTT. It specifies CASSGTAYQPQHF.

This clone came up once. The CDR3 region is CASSDRDRDGSYTF. DNA of the CDR3: TGTGCCAGCAGTGACCGGGACAGGGACGGTAGCTACACCTTC. V gene TRBV6-1 combines with J gene TRBJ1-2, with TRBD1 matching over 9 bases. Per the germline V gene, CDR1 is MNHNS and CDR2 is SASEGT. The CDR3 sequence is 14 residues long. The junction had 8 bases not matched to a gene; V was cut back by 3 bases and J by 9 bases.

V and J are TRBV12-3 or TRBV12-4 and TRBJ2-3; perhaps TRBD2 as D (6 bases). The V end was cut by 10 bases, the J end by 3 bases, with 11 bases between. This CDR3 region has 12 residues. CDR3 region: CATAGLTDTQYF. The CDR3 DNA reads TGTGCCACCGCGGGGCTTACAGATACGCAGTATTTT.

The V and J genes are TRBV9 and TRBJ2-3; 7 bases fit TRBD1. The CDR3 is made up of 12 amino acids. Germline CDR1 and CDR2: SGDLS and YYNGEE. Losses at the gene ends were 4 bases for V and 6 bases for J; bases not matched to a gene: 2. The CDR3 loop is CASSLQGDTQYF. For the CDR3, the DNA is TGTGCCAGCAGCTTACAGGGGGATACGCAGTATTTT.

The chain uses TRBV9 and TRBJ1-2; TRBD1 might be the D (5 bases). The CDR3 is 14 amino acids. CDR1 and CDR2 (germline): SGDLS, YYNGEE. Trimming cost V 3 bases and J 8 bases, with 17 bases left between them. This chain's CDR3 is CASSGGTFKDGYTF. The CDR3, as DNA: TGTGCCAGCAGCGGAGGGACTTTTAAGGACGGCTACACCTTC.

The chain couples TRBV7-9 to TRBJ1-4; tentatively, D is TRBD1 (5 bases). Trimming stripped 6 bases from V and 8 bases from J, with 19 bases between. The CDR3 consists of 15 residues. Per germline, CDR1 SEHNR and CDR2 FQNEAQ (reference sequence). The CDR3 DNA is TGTGCCAGCAGACTAAGCGGGGAAGGGACGGAAAAACTGTTTTTT. Amino acid sequence: CASRLSGEGTEKLFF.

A few counts support this clone. The chain is built from TRBV9 and TRBJ2-7, with a weak D call TRBD2 (5 bases). The V gene's germline CDR1 is SGDLS and CDR2 YYNGEE. V was trimmed by 3 bases and J by 4 bases, leaving 17 bases between them. This CDR3 has 15 residues. CDR3 residues: CASSAQVGARYEQYF. Written as DNA, the CDR3 is TGTGCCAGCAGCGCCCAGGTGGGAGCAAGGTACGAGCAGTACTTC.

This clone was counted once. This chain joins TRBV29-1 and TRBJ2-7, with TRBD2 matching 7 bases. The CDR3 is 11 residues long. V was clipped by 1 base and J by 6 bases; unmatched bases: 0. CDR1 is SQVTM and CDR2 is ANQGSEA in the germline V gene. In nucleotides, the CDR3 is TGCAGCGTTGAAGGGGGGGGCGAGCAGTACTTC. Encoded protein: CSVEGGGEQYF.

The J gene is TRBJ1-5, the V gene TRBV7-2, with unresolved D. V dropped 4 bases and J dropped 4 bases, with 8 bases sitting between them. There are 13 residues in the CDR3. CDR1 SGHTA and CDR2 FQGNSA come from the germline V gene. The CDR3 DNA is TGTGCCAGCAGCTACGCGCGGAATCAGCCCCAGCATTTT. As protein: CASSYARNQPQHF.

The chain combines TRBV28 with TRBJ2-7, with D tentatively TRBD1 (5 bases). The CDR3 sequence is 15 residues long. Germline V gene lookup returns CDR1 MDHEN and CDR2 SYDVKM. The V end was cut by 6 bases, the J end by 5 bases, with 20 bases between. CDR3 nucleotides: TGTGCCAGCAGCCCTACCCCAGGGATTCAGCACGAGCAGTACTTC. Encoded protein: CASSPTPGIQHEQYF.

The chain uses TRBV29-1 and TRBJ2-4; 7 nucleotides line up with TRBD1. The CDR3 length is 13 residues. The J segment lost 7 bases and the V segment lost 2 bases, leaving 5 bases of the junction unmatched. Germline values: CDR1 SQVTM, CDR2 ANQGSEA. The CDR3 region is CSVEWQGVNIQYF. CDR3 sequence (DNA): TGCAGCGTTGAATGGCAGGGGGTGAACATTCAGTACTTC.

This clone showed up just once. The CDR3 nucleotides are TGTGCCACCAGCACGCTACCAGGGGGCGGCGAGCAGTACTTC. This encodes CATSTLPGGGEQYF. The chain carries TRBV15 and TRBJ2-7; 8 positions agree with TRBD1. The CDR3 runs 14 residues. CDR1 is LNHNV, CDR2 YYDKDF, per germline (reference sequence). After removal of 4 bases from V and 6 bases from J, the junction contained 8 bases not matched to a gene.